This TCR beta chain stems from a study of T cells in Graves' hyperthyroidism and ophthalmopathy. Uncontrolled infection, other autoimmune disease, pregnancy or lactation excluded patients. It was approximately 9.4 ml of fresh peripheral blood that supplied the PBMCs. The germline V gene encodes CDR1 KGHSH and CDR2 LQKENI. The CDR3 is made up of 14 amino acids. Trimming cost V 3 bases and J 4 bases, with 12 bases left between them. This clonotype has at least ten counts. The TCR beta CDR3 regions underwent amplification using RNA transcripts as the source. HTBI primers were the set used in a first-round RT-PCR of the TCR CDR3. TCRdb reprocessed the multiplex PCR reads via MiXCR and lists one record per CDR3 protein. The table lists approximately 420,000 distinct CDR3 sequences, about 16% of them singletons.

This chain uses TRBV18 with TRBJ2-5, with D possibly being TRBD1 (6 bases). This TCR derives from a young woman with Graves' hyperthyroidism. Sequencing was done on a sample of blood. The CDR3, as DNA: TGTGCCAGCTCACCGCGACAGGACGGAGAGACCCAGTACTTC. The encoded protein is CASSPRQDGETQYF. Based on the CDR3 plus reference TRBV18 and TRBJ2-5, the full variable domain is NAGVMQNPRHLVRRRGQEARLRCSPMKGHSHVYWYRQLPEEGLKFMVYLQKENIIDESGMPKERFSAEFPKEGPSILRIQQVVRGDSAAYFCASSPRQDGETQYFGPGTRLLVL.